This TCR beta chain was recovered during a study of T cell responses to AZD1222 COVID-19 vaccine. Study-level results: Mostly white British, mostly female donors; authors suggested clonal diversity may be underestimated.

Germline assignment: CDR1 SEHNR and CDR2 FQNEAQ (reference sequence). Trimming pared 5 bases from V and 4 bases from J, leaving 13 bases between. The CDR3 extends over 14 amino acids. TCRdb's copy holds only in-frame clones and misses some; the assay was immunoSEQ multiplex PCR. The sample lists 150,000 to 200,000 clones, approximately 90% occurring once. Notes on this clone: Its target is not known.

The input for sequencing was peripheral blood, taken 28 days after the second AZD1222 dose. V and J are TRBV7-9 and TRBJ2-3; a possible D gene is TRBD2 (6 bases). The clonotype was recovered from an adult who received the AZD1222 COVID-19 vaccine. The CDR3 DNA follows: TGTGCCAGCAGCCCCGGTCGCGGGGCAGATACGCAGTATTTT. The encoded protein is CASSPGRGADTQYF.